A selection of T cell receptor beta chains follows, all from one sample in a study of beta chain features in type 1 diabetes. Method: immunoSEQ multiplex PCR; TCRdb's copy keeps in-frame clones and lacks some. This table holds around 200,000 clones, about 13% found once. Material: central memory CD4+ T cells from blood. The origin of the receptors is a woman between 18 and 30 years old in good health. The CDR3 runs from the conserved cysteine through the conserved F or W. D genes are given only for firm matches. For some rows the clone size is stated as once, few or many, or as a class when expanded; others skip it.

v_gene	j_gene	abundance	d_gene	CDR3aa	CDR3nt
TRBV18	TRBJ1-2	few	TRBD1	CASSPPGQVLLGYTF	TGTGCCAGCTCACCACCGGGACAGGTTCTCTTAGGCTACACCTTC
TRBV7-2	TRBJ2-7	NA	TRBD2	CASSLAEATYEQYF	TGTGCCAGCAGCCTAGCGGAGGCGACCTACGAGCAGTACTTC
TRBV6-5	TRBJ1-5	NA	TRBD1	CASRGTENQPQHF	TGTGCCAGCAGAGGGACAGAGAATCAGCCCCAGCATTTT
TRBV30	TRBJ1-2	few	TRBD1	CAWSVSRGLGYTF	TGTGCCTGGAGTGTATCCAGGGGGCTTGGCTACACCTTC
TRBV5-1	TRBJ2-3	NA	TRBD2	CASSGKAGASTDTQYF	TGCGCCAGCAGCGGCAAAGCGGGGGCTAGCACAGATACGCAGTATTTT
TRBV30	TRBJ1-3	NA	NA	CAWSVQTGNTIYF	TGTGCCTGGAGTGTACAGACTGGAAACACCATATATTTT
TRBV6-1	TRBJ2-6	NA	NA	CASSERGHLSGANVLTF	TGTGCCAGCAGTGAAAGGGGACACTTATCTGGGGCCAACGTCCTGACTTTC
TRBV18	TRBJ2-1	NA	TRBD2	CASSPPTSGSMGNEQFF	TGTGCCAGCTCACCACCGACTAGCGGGAGTATGGGAAATGAGCAGTTCTTC
TRBV27	TRBJ2-1	few	NA	CASRVVASGTYNEQFF	TGTGCCAGCAGAGTAGTAGCATCCGGGACTTACAATGAGCAGTTCTTC
TRBV30	TRBJ1-1	few	NA	CAWGKGLNTEAFF	TGTGCCTGGGGAAAGGGGTTGAACACTGAAGCTTTCTTT
TRBV29-1	TRBJ1-2	few	NA	CSAARASAGDYGYTF	TGCAGCGCCGCCCGCGCGTCTGCGGGGGACTATGGCTACACCTTC
TRBV7-2	TRBJ1-3	few	NA	CASSQQGDGNTIYF	TGTGCCAGCAGCCAACAGGGTGACGGAAACACCATATATTTT
TRBV9	TRBJ1-1	NA	TRBD1	CASSSGTGAFLEAFF	TGTGCCAGCAGTAGCGGGACAGGGGCCTTTTTAGAAGCTTTCTTT
TRBV28	TRBJ2-7	few	TRBD2	CASNSGLAGTYEQYF	TGTGCCAGCAACTCGGGACTAGCGGGGACCTACGAGCAGTACTTC
TRBV25-1	TRBJ2-5	few	TRBD1	CASRGQGSLETQYF	TGTGCCAGCAGGGGACAGGGTAGTCTGGAGACCCAGTACTTC
TRBV29-1	TRBJ2-3	few	NA	CSVGQTDTQYF	TGCAGCGTTGGGCAGACAGATACGCAGTATTTT
TRBV2	TRBJ1-5	NA	NA	CASIKSSGYSNQPQHF	TGTGCCAGCATTAAATCTTCGGGGTATAGCAATCAGCCCCAGCATTTT
TRBV7-2	TRBJ1-5	few	TRBD1	CASTRTGGNQPQHF	TGTGCCAGCACGAGGACAGGGGGGAATCAGCCCCAGCATTTT
TRBV7-6	TRBJ2-7	NA	TRBD1	CASSMDRGPNYEQYF	TGTGCCAGCAGCATGGACAGGGGTCCCAACTACGAGCAGTACTTC
TRBV7-2	TRBJ2-7	few	NA	CASSLNPAAEQYF	TGTGCCAGCAGCTTAAATCCGGCGGCTGAGCAGTACTTC
TRBV6-5	TRBJ2-1	NA	NA	CASSSRNEQFF	TGTGCCAGCAGTTCTCGTAATGAGCAGTTCTTC
TRBV18	TRBJ2-2	NA	NA	CASSPLSGELFF	TGTGCCAGCTCACCACTATCCGGGGAGCTGTTTTTT
TRBV7-2	TRBJ1-5	NA	TRBD1	CASSSGTGGNQPQHF	TGTGCCAGCAGCTCCGGGACAGGGGGCAATCAGCCCCAGCATTTT
TRBV5-6	TRBJ2-1	NA	TRBD2	CASSTPGLGNEQFF	TGTGCCAGCAGCACACCGGGACTAGGCAATGAGCAGTTCTTC
TRBV10-3	TRBJ1-5	NA	NA	CAISAGSDQPQHF	TGTGCCATCAGTGCAGGGTCGGATCAGCCCCAGCATTTT
TRBV27	TRBJ1-2	NA	TRBD1	CASSVRGPDGYTF	TGTGCCAGCAGTGTCAGGGGGCCGGACGGCTACACCTTC
TRBV6-6	TRBJ2-7	few	TRBD2	CASSPSSGSYEQYF	TGTGCCAGCAGTCCCTCTAGCGGATCCTACGAGCAGTACTTC
TRBV18	TRBJ2-1	few	TRBD1	CASSPRQGAMNEQFF	TGTGCCAGCTCACCGCGACAGGGGGCAATGAATGAGCAGTTCTTC
TRBV29-1	TRBJ2-2	few	TRBD1	CSVRDRGHTGELFF	TGCAGCGTGAGGGACAGGGGGCATACCGGGGAGCTGTTTTTT
TRBV7-2	TRBJ2-1	NA	TRBD2	CASSLAASGVYNEQFF	TGTGCCAGCAGCTTAGCGGCTAGCGGGGTTTACAATGAGCAGTTCTTC
TRBV6-5	TRBJ2-7	few	NA	CASSYGRVRYEQYF	TGTGCCAGCAGTTACGGTCGGGTGAGATACGAGCAGTACTTC
TRBV20-1	TRBJ2-7	NA	NA	CSARIGYEQYF	TGCAGTGCTAGGATCGGCTACGAGCAGTACTTC
TRBV12-5	TRBJ1-1	NA	TRBD1	CASGLGTGARAFF	TGTGCTAGTGGTTTGGGAACAGGGGCGAGGGCTTTCTTT
TRBV9	TRBJ2-1	NA	NA	CASSVVGTDNEQFF	TGTGCCAGCAGCGTAGTGGGCACCGACAATGAGCAGTTCTTC
TRBV2	TRBJ2-1	few	TRBD1	CASSQATGGMEKQFF	TGTGCCAGCAGTCAAGCGACAGGGGGCATGGAAAAGCAGTTCTTC
TRBV28	TRBJ2-1	few	TRBD2	CASSLGGASGNEQFF	TGTGCCAGCAGTTTAGGGGGGGCTAGCGGGAATGAGCAGTTCTTC
TRBV5-6	TRBJ2-7	few	NA	CASSLAYEQYF	TGTGCCAGCAGCTTAGCGTACGAGCAGTACTTC
TRBV15	TRBJ2-1	NA	NA	CATSRGAQGRRRNEQFF	TGTGCCACCAGCAGAGGGGCTCAGGGGCGCCGGAGGAATGAGCAGTTCTTC
TRBV28	TRBJ2-1	few	TRBD2	CASSVTSATASNEQFF	TGTGCCAGCAGTGTGACTAGCGCAACAGCCAGCAATGAGCAGTTCTTC
TRBV15	TRBJ2-5	many	NA	CATAGAAAQETQYF	TGTGCCACCGCGGGGGCTGCGGCACAAGAGACCCAGTACTTC